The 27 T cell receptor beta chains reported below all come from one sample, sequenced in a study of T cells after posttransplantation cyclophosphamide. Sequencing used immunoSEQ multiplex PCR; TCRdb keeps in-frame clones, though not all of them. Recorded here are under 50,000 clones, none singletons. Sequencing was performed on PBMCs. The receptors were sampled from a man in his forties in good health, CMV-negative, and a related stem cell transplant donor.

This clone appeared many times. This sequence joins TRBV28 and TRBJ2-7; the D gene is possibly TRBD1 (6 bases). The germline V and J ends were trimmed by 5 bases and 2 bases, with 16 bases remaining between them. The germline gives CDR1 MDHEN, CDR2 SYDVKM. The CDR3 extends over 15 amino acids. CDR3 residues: CASSPPLGAAYEQYF. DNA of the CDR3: TGTGCCAGCAGTCCCCCTTTGGGGGCTGCCTACGAGCAGTACTTC. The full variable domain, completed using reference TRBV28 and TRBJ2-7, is DVKVTQSSRYLVKRTGEKVFLECVQDMDHENMFWYRQDPGLGLRLIYFSYDVKMKEKGDIPEGYSVSREKKERFSLILESASTNQTSMYLCASSPPLGAAYEQYFGPGTRLTVT.

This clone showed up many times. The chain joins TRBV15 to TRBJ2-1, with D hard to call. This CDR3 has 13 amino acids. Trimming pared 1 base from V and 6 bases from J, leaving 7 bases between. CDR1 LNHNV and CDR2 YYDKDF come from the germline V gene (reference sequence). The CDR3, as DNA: TGTGCCACCAGCAGAGGACTTTTCAATGAGCAGTTCTTC. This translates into CATSRGLFNEQFF.

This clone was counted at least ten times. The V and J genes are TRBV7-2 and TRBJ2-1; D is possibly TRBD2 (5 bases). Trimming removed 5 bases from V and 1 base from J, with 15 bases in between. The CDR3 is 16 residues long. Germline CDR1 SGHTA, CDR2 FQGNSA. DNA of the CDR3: TGTGCCAGCAGCCCCCGAGGGCCAAGTTCCTACAATGAGCAGTTCTTC. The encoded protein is CASSPRGPSSYNEQFF.

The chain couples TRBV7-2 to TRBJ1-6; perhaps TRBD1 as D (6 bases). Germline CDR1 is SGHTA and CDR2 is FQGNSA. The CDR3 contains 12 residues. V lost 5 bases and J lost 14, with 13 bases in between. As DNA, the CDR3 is TGTGCCAGCAGCGACTACAGGGCATCCCTCCACTTT. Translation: CASSDYRASLHF.

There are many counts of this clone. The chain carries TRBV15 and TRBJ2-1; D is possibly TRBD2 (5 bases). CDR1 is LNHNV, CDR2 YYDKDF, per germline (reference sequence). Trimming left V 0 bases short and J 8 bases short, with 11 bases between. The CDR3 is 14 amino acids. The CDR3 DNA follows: TGTGCCACCAGCAGAGATCGGGGAAATCATGAGCAGTTCTTC. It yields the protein CATSRDRGNHEQFF.

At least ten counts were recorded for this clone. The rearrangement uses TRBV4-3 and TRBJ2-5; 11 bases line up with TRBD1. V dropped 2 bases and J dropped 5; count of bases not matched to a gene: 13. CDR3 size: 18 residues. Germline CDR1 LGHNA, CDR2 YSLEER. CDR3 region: CASSQNPPGQGVVETQYF. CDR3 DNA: TGCGCCAGCAGCCAAAACCCACCGGGACAGGGGGTGGTGGAGACCCAGTACTTC.

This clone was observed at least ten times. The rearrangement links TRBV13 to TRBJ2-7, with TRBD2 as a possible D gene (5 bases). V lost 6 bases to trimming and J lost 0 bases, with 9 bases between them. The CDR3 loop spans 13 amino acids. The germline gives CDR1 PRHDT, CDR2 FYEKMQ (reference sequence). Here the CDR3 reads CASRAAGSYEQYF. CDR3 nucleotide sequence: TGTGCCAGCAGGGCGGCGGGCTCCTACGAGCAGTACTTC.

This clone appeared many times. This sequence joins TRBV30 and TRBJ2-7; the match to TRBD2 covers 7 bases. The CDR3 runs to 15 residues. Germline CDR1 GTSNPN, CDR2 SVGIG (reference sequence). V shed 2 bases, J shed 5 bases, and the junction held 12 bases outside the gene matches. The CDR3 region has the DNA TGTGCCTGGAGTCCCCGGCTGGGGGGGAATGACGAGCAGTACTTC. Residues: CAWSPRLGGNDEQYF.

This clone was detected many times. The CDR3 loop is CASSLLGSTEAFF. DNA for the CDR3: TGTGCCAGCAGTTTACTGGGGAGCACTGAAGCTTTCTTT. The J gene is TRBJ1-1, the V gene TRBV27; D remains unclear. Trimming took off 2 bases at V and 4 bases at J, with 8 bases between the two ends. Germline loops: CDR1 MNHEY, CDR2 SMNVEV (reference sequence). The CDR3 runs to 13 residues.

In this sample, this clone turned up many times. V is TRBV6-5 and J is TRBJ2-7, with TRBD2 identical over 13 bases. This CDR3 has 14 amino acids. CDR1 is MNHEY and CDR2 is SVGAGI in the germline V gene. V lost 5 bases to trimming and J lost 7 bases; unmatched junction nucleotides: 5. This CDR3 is CASSRLGLAGEQYF. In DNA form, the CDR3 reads TGTGCCAGCAGTCGCCTGGGACTAGCGGGGGAGCAGTACTTC.

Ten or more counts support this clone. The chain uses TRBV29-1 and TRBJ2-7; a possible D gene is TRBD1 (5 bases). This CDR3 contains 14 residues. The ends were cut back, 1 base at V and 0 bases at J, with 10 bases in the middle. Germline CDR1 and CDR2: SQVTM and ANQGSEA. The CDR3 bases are TGCAGCGTTGAAGGGCTAGGGGTCTCCTACGAGCAGTACTTC. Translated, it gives CSVEGLGVSYEQYF.

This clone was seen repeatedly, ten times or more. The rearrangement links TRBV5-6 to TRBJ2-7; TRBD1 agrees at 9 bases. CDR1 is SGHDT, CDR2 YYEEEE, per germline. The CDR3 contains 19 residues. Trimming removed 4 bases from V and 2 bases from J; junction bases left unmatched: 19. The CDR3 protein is CASSTIRTGARSTPYEQYF. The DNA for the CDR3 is TGTGCCAGCAGCACAATAAGGACAGGGGCAAGAAGTACCCCCTACGAGCAGTACTTC.

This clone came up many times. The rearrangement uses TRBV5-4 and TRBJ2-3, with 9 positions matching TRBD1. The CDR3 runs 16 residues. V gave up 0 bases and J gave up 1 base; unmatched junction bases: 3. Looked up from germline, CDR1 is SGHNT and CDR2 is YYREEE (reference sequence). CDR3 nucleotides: TGTGCCAGCAGCTTGGACAGGGGGCCGGGCACAGATACGCAGTATTTT. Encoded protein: CASSLDRGPGTDTQYF.

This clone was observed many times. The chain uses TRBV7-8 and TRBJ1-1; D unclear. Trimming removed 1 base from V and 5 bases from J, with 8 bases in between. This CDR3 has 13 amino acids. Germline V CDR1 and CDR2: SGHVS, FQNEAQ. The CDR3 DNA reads TGTGCCAGCAGCTTAGTACCCAGTACTGAAGCTTTCTTT. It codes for CASSLVPSTEAFF.

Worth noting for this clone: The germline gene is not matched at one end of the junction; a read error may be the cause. The CDR3 spells CASSFDLEAQYF. As DNA, the CDR3 is TGTGCCAGCAGCTTTGATTTAGAGGCCCAGTACTTC. The chain carries TRBV5-4 and TRBJ2-5; no firm D call. The CDR3 consists of 12 residues. The germline V gene encodes CDR1 SGHNT and CDR2 YYREEE (reference sequence).

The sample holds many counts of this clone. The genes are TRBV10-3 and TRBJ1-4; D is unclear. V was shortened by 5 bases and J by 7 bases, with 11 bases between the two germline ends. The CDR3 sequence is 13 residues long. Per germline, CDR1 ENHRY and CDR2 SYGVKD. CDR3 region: CAISWREGEKLFF. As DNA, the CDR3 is TGTGCCATCAGTTGGAGGGAGGGTGAAAAACTGTTTTTT.

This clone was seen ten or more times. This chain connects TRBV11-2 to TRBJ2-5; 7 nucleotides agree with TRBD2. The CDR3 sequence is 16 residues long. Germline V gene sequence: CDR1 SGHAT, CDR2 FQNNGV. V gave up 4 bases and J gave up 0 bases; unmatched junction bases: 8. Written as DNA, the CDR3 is TGTGCCAGCAGCTCCTCCCCCACTAGCGACCAAGAGACCCAGTACTTC. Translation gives CASSSSPTSDQETQYF.

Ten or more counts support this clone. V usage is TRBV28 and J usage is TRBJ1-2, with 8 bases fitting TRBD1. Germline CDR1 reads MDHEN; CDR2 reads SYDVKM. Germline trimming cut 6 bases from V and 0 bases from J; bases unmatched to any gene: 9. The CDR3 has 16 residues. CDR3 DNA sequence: TGTGCCAGCAGCCTTGGCAGGGGGCGCCCTAACTATGGCTACACCTTC. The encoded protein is CASSLGRGRPNYGYTF.

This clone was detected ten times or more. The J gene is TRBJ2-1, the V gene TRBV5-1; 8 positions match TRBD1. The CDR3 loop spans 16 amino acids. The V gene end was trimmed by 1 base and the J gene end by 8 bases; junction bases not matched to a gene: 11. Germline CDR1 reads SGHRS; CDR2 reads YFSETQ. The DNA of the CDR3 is TGCGCCAGCAGCTTGCATGGTCGACAGGGGTTCGATGAGCAGTTCTTC. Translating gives CASSLHGRQGFDEQFF. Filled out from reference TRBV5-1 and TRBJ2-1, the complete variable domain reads KAGVTQTPRYLIKTRGQQVTLSCSPISGHRSVSWYQQTPGQGLQFLFEYFSETQRNKGNFPGRFSGRQFSNSRSEMNVSTLELGDSALYLCASSLHGRQGFDEQFFGPGTRLTVL.

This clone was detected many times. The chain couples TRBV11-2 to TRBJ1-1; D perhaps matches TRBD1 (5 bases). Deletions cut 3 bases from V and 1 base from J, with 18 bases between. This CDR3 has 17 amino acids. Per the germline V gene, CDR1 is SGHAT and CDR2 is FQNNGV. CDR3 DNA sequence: TGTGCCAGCAGCTTTTGGACCCCAGGGCCCGCGAACACTGAAGCTTTCTTT. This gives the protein CASSFWTPGPANTEAFF.

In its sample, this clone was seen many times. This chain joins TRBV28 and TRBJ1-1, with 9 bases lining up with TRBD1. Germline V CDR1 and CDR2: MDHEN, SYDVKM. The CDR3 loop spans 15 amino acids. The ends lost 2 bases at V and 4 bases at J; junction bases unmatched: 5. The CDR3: CASSLTGGATTEAFF. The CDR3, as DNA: TGTGCCAGCAGTTTAACAGGGGGCGCGACCACTGAAGCTTTCTTT.

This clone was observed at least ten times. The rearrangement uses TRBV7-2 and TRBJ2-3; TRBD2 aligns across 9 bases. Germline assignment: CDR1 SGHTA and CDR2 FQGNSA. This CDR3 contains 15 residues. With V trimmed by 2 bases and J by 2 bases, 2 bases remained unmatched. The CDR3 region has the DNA TGTGCCAGCAGCTTAACTAGCGGGTCCACAGATACGCAGTATTTT. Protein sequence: CASSLTSGSTDTQYF. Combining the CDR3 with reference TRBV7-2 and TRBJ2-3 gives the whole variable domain GAGVSQSPSNKVTEKGKDVELRCDPISGHTALYWYRQSLGQGLEFLIYFQGNSAPDKSGLPSDRFSAERTGGSVSTLTIQRTQQEDSAVYLCASSLTSGSTDTQYFGPGTRLTVL.

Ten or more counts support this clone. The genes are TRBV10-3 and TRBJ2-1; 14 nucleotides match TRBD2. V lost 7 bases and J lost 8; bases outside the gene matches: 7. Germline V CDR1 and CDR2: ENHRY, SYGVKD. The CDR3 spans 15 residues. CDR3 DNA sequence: TGTGCCATCACCCCGACTAGCGGGAGGGGTGATGAGCAGTTCTTC. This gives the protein CAITPTSGRGDEQFF.

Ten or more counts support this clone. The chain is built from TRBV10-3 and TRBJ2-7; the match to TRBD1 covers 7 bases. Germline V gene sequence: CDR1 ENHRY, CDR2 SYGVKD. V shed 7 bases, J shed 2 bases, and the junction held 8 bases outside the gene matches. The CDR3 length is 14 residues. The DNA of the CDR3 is TGTGCCATCAATCCCGGGACAGAAGCCTACGAGCAGTACTTC. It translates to CAINPGTEAYEQYF.

The CDR3 DNA sequence: TGTGCCAGCAGCTTAGAGGGACAGGGTTTCCACTTT. Its protein is CASSLEGQGFHF. The genes are TRBV7-9 and TRBJ1-6, with 9 bases fitting TRBD1. With 1 base clipped from V and 17 bases from J, the junction kept 3 bases outside the gene matches. From germline, CDR1 is SEHNR and CDR2 FQNEAQ (reference sequence). The CDR3 consists of 12 residues.

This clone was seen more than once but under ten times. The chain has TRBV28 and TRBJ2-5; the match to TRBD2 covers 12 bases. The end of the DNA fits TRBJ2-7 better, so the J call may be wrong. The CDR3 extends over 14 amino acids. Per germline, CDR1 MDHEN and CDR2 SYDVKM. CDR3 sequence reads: CASSRTSGNYEQYF. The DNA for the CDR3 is TGTGCCAGCAGCCGGACTAGCGGGAACTACGAGCAGTACTTC.

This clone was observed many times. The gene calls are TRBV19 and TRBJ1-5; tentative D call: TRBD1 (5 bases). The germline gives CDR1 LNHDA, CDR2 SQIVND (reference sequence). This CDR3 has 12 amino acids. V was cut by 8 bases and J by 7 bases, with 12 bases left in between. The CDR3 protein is CASVGGRQPQHF. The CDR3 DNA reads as TGTGCCAGTGTGGGGGGACGACAGCCCCAGCATTTT.